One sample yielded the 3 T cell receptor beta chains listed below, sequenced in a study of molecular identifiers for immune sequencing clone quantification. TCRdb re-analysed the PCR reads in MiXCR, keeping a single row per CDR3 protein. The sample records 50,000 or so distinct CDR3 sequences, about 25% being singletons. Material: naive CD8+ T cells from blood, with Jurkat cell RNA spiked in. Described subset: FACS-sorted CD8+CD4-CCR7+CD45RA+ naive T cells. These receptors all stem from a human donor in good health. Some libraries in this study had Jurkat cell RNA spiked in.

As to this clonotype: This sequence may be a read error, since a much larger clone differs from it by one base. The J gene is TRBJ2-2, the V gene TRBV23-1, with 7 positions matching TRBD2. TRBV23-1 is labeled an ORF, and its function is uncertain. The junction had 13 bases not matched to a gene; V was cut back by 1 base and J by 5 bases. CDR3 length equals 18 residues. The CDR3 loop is CASSQYGGAGVRTGELFF. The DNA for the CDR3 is TGCGCCAGCAGTCAATACGGGGGTGCGGGAGTTAGAACCGGGGAGCTGTTTTTT.

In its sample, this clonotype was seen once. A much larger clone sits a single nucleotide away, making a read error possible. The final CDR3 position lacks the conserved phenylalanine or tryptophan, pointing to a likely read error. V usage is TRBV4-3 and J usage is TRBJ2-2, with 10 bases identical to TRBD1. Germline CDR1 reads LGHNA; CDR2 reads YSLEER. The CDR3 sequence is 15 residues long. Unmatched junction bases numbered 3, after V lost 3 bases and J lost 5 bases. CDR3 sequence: CASSQDRGGTGELFL. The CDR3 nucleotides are TGCGCCAGCAGCCAGGACAGGGGGGGGACCGGGGAGCTGTTTCTT.

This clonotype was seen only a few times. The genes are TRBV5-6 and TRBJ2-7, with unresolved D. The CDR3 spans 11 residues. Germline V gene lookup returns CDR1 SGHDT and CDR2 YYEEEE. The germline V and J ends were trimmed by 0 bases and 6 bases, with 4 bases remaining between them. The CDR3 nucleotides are TGTGCCAGCAGCTTGGTAGCCGAGCAGTACTTC. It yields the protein CASSLVAEQYF.